These 13 T cell receptor beta chains were sequenced from one sample in a study of cytomegalovirus exposure and HLA in healthy donors. Some clones are missing from TCRdb's copy, which holds only in-frame ones; the method was immunoSEQ multiplex PCR. The profile shows about 120,000 clones, 89% of them singletons. Source material: PBMCs. The receptors here all came from a woman under 30 in good health and CMV-seronegative.

This clone showed up just a few times. The rearrangement uses TRBV2 and TRBJ1-2; 8 positions agree with TRBD1. This CDR3 comprises 14 residues. V shed 6 bases, J shed 8 bases, and the junction held 11 bases outside the gene matches. CDR1 SNHLY and CDR2 FYNNEI come from the germline V gene. The CDR3 reads CASSPDRGVGGYTF. The CDR3 coding sequence is TGTGCCAGCAGCCCCGACAGGGGAGTAGGAGGCTACACCTTC.

This chain joins TRBV4-1 and TRBJ2-3, with 7 bases identical to TRBD2. The CDR3 loop spans 18 amino acids. The V gene's germline CDR1 is MGHRA and CDR2 YSYEKL. V trimming: 1 base; J trimming: 2 bases; junction bases outside the gene matches: 12. CDR3 loop: CASSQAGLRSGNTDTQYF. The CDR3 DNA is TGCGCCAGCAGCCAAGCCGGGCTGAGGAGCGGGAACACAGATACGCAGTATTTT.

This chain links TRBV18 with TRBJ1-5; no definite D call. CDR1 KGHSH and CDR2 LQKENI come from the germline V gene. The V end lost 6 bases, the J end lost 5 bases, and 14 bases lay between the germline ends. This CDR3 has 14 residues. The CDR3 sequence is CASSPQRVDQPQHF. The CDR3 DNA is TGTGCCAGCTCGCCCCAGCGGGTGGATCAGCCCCAGCATTTT.

The gene calls are TRBV7-3 and TRBJ2-3, with TRBD2 identical over 11 bases. V shed 0 bases and J 5 bases; nucleotides not matched to a gene: 1. The CDR3 loop spans 15 amino acids. Germline lookup yields CDR1 SGHTA and CDR2 FQGTGA. The CDR3 DNA sequence: TGTGCCAGCAGCTTAACGCTAGCGGGAGGAGATACGCAGTATTTT. Its translation: CASSLTLAGGDTQYF.

This chain uses TRBV5-4 with TRBJ2-7; 9 nucleotides line up with TRBD1. V shed 0 bases, J shed 4 bases, and the junction held 5 bases outside the gene matches. This CDR3 region has 15 residues. Germline V gives CDR1 SGHNT, CDR2 YYREEE (reference sequence). Here the CDR3 DNA reads TGTGCCAGCAGCTTGGGGACAGGGGTTCTTTACGAGCAGTACTTC. Translating it yields CASSLGTGVLYEQYF.

This clone has a single count. V gene TRBV4-2 combines with J gene TRBJ2-7, with D possibly TRBD1 on 6 matching bases. The length of the CDR3 is 13 residues. V was trimmed by 0 bases and J by 6 bases, leaving 9 bases between them. Germline assignment: CDR1 LGHNA and CDR2 YNFKEQ. CDR3 in DNA: TGTGCCAGCAGCCAAGATAGACAGGTCGAGCAGTACTTC. The encoded protein is CASSQDRQVEQYF.

The V gene is TRBV27, the J gene TRBJ2-7, with a weak D call TRBD2 (6 bases). The CDR3 runs to 15 residues. In germline, CDR1 is MNHEY, CDR2 SMNVEV (reference sequence). V was cut by 4 bases and J by 3 bases, with 16 bases left in between. The CDR3 region is CASSSMRGGFYEQYF. The CDR3 DNA sequence: TGTGCCAGCAGTTCGATGCGGGGAGGATTCTACGAGCAGTACTTC.

The CDR3 loop is CASSREGGASYEQYF. The DNA of the CDR3 is TGTGCCAGCAGTAGGGAAGGGGGCGCCTCCTACGAGCAGTACTTC. The V gene is TRBV28, the J gene TRBJ2-7; 7 nucleotides agree with TRBD1. V was pared by 5 bases and J by 0 bases, with 7 bases of the junction left unmatched. The germline V gene has CDR1 MDHEN and CDR2 SYDVKM. This CDR3 contains 15 residues.

This clone was detected only a few times. Written as DNA, the CDR3 is TGTGCCAGCAGTGAGCGGGAGCGGGACTACGAGCAGTACTTC. Residues: CASSERERDYEQYF. The chain is built from TRBV28 and TRBJ2-7; 8 bases align to TRBD2. Trimming took 5 bases from V and 3 from J; bases not matched to a gene: 6. The germline V gene has CDR1 MDHEN and CDR2 SYDVKM. The CDR3 extends over 14 amino acids.

V gene TRBV7-2 combines with J gene TRBJ2-7; 7 bases are shared with TRBD2. Germline V gene lookup returns CDR1 SGHTA and CDR2 FQGNSA. J lost 2 bases, V lost 5 bases, and 9 bases had no gene match. This CDR3 spans 15 amino acids. CDR3 sequence (DNA): TGTGCCAGCAGCAGGGAGGGGACTGGACCCTACGAGCAGTACTTC. Its protein product is CASSREGTGPYEQYF.

J is TRBJ2-7 and V is TRBV6-1, with 9 bases that match TRBD2. V was clipped by 2 bases and J by 2 bases; unmatched bases: 4. The CDR3 totals 15 residues. Per germline, CDR1 MNHNS and CDR2 SASEGT. In DNA form, the CDR3 reads TGTGCCAGCAGTGAACTGGCGGGAGGGCCCTACGAGCAGTACTTC. Translation: CASSELAGGPYEQYF.

The gene calls are TRBV1 and TRBJ2-3; TRBD2 was called by the table and not checked on the DNA. TRBV1 represents a pseudogene. The CDR3 contains 17 residues. DNA of the CDR3: TGCACCAGCAGCCAAAGTGGGCTAGCGGGACGCACAGATACGCAGTATTTT. The encoded protein is CTSSQSGLAGRTDTQYF.

The J gene is TRBJ1-2, the V gene TRBV27, with 8 bases lining up with TRBD1. V was pared by 6 bases and J by 4 bases, with 7 bases of the junction left unmatched. Germline V gene data show CDR1 as MNHEY and CDR2 as SMNVEV (reference sequence). There are 14 residues in the CDR3. The CDR3 reads CASRFQGASYGYTF. In nucleotides, the CDR3 is TGTGCCAGCAGATTCCAGGGGGCAAGCTATGGCTACACCTTC.